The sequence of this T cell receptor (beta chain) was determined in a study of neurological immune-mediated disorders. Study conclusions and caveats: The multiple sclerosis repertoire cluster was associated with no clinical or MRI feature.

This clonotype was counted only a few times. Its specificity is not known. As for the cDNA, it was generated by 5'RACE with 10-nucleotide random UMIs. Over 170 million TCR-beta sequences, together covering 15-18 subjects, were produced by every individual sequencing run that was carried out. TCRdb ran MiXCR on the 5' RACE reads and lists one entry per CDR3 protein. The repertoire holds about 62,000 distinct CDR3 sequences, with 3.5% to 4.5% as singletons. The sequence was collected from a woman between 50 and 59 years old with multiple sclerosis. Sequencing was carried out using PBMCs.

The CDR3 nucleotides read TGTGCCAGCAGCTTAGCGTATGTGGAGGGGGACATTCAGTACTTC. It translates to CASSLAYVEGDIQYF. V and J are TRBV7-8 and TRBJ2-4, with D perhaps given as TRBD1 or TRBD2 (6 bases each). Germline loops: CDR1 SGHVS, CDR2 FQNEAQ. This CDR3 has 15 residues. V lost 0 bases, J lost 8 bases, and 14 bases lay in between.